Below, one T cell receptor (beta chain) is given with its context. This sample was included in a study of blood T cell repertoires in COVID-19. The wider study: Acute-phase and convalescent COVID-19 samples originated in the United States, Italy and Spain. The cDNA or gDNA used as material had been derived from T cells, B-cell-depleted T cells, or PBMCs.

With 2 bases removed from V and 3 bases from J, the gap between germline ends came to 11 bases. The CDR3 is made up of 15 amino acids. The V gene's germline CDR1 is KGHSH and CDR2 LQKENI. Authors' data handling: Nucleated cell counts were estimated from reference gene primer amplification. The assay was immunoSEQ multiplex PCR, and TCRdb's table has in-frame clones only and misses some. V and J calls and clone size are given by that table; D and trimming were obtained from the DNA. The sample yields roughly 310,000 clones, around 87% seen once. The chain combines TRBV18 with TRBJ1-3; TRBD1 might be the D (6 bases). The sample was peripheral blood. The clonotype comes from a woman in her fifties or sixties with active or convalescent COVID-19. CDR3 residues: CASSPGQGLGNTIYF. Here the CDR3 DNA reads TGTGCCAGCTCACCAGGGCAGGGGCTTGGAAACACCATATATTTT.